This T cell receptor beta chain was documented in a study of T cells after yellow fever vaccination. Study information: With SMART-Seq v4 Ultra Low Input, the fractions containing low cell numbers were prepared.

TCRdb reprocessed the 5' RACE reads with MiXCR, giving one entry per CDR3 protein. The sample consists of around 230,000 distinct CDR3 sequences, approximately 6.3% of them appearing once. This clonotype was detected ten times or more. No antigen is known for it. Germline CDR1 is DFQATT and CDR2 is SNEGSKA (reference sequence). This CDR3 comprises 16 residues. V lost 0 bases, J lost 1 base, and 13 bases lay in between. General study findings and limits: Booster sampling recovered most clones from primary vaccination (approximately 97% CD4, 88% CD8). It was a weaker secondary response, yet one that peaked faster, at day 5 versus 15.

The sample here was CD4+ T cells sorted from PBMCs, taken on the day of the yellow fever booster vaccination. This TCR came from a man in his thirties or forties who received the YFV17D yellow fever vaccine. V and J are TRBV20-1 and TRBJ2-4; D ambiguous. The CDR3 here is CSARDLVDFAKNIQYF. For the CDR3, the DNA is TGCAGTGCTAGAGATCTAGTAGATTTCGCCAAAAACATTCAGTACTTC.